The 32 T cell receptor beta chains in this list originate from one sample, sequenced in a study of OX40 agonist ivuxolimab in advanced cancers. This table comes from immunoSEQ multiplex PCR, and its TCRdb copy is limited to in-frame clones, with some not included. The sample includes about 28,000 clones, roughly 82% of them seen just once. The sequences come from CD4+ or CD8+ T cells sorted from blood, collected in a trial of the OX40 agonist ivuxolimab. These receptors originate from an adult with an advanced solid tumor such as melanoma, head and neck, liver or kidney cancer.

This chain links TRBV15 with TRBJ2-3; 8 bases fit TRBD2. The CDR3 contains 13 residues. With 5 bases clipped from V and 5 bases from J, the junction kept 3 bases outside the gene matches. CDR1 and CDR2 from the germline V gene are LNHNV and YYDKDF (reference sequence). The CDR3 nucleotides are TGTGCCACCAGCGGAACTAGCGGAGATACGCAGTATTTT. As protein: CATSGTSGDTQYF.

As to this clone: One end of the junction does not line up with germline, which may come from a read error. The J gene is TRBJ1-2, the V gene TRBV25-1; 8 bases line up with TRBD1. Germline V gives CDR1 MGHDK, CDR2 SYGVNS. The CDR3 has 11 amino acids. CDR3 nucleotide sequence: TGTGCCAGCAGTGTCCGGACAGGGTGGCCCTTC. Translated: CASSVRTGWPF.

This sequence joins TRBV28 and TRBJ2-2; the D gene is possibly TRBD1 (5 bases). The CDR3 contains 14 residues. Germline V CDR1 and CDR2: MDHEN, SYDVKM. V lost 3 bases, J lost 1 base, and 6 bases lay in between. CDR3 loop: CASSLGQNTGELFF. CDR3 coding DNA: TGTGCCAGCAGTTTGGGGCAGAACACCGGGGAGCTGTTTTTT.

The chain combines TRBV7-9 with TRBJ1-1; TRBD1 matches at 9 bases. The V and J ends lost 0 bases and 6 bases, in that order; junction bases with no gene match: 5. The CDR3 has 15 amino acids. Germline V gene lookup returns CDR1 SEHNR and CDR2 FQNEAQ (reference sequence). CDR3 DNA sequence: TGTGCCAGCAGCTTAGCGGACAGGGGTTTACCTGAAGCTTTCTTT. Translation gives CASSLADRGLPEAFF.

Here the CDR3 reads CASKTSGNEQFF. CDR3 DNA: TGTGCCAGCAAGACTAGCGGGAATGAGCAGTTCTTC. This chain uses TRBV7-9 with TRBJ2-1; 10 bases match TRBD2. The germline gives CDR1 SEHNR, CDR2 FQNEAQ (reference sequence). V dropped 7 bases and J dropped 7; count of bases not matched to a gene: 1. This CDR3 is 12 amino acids long.

This chain uses TRBV9 with TRBJ2-3; 12 nucleotides match TRBD2. The CDR3 is made up of 16 amino acids. Trimming removed 4 bases from V and 2 bases from J; junction bases left unmatched: 5. Germline CDR1 is SGDLS and CDR2 is YYNGEE. The CDR3 loop reads CASSTASGRDTDTQYF. CDR3 in DNA: TGTGCCAGCAGCACGGCTAGCGGGAGGGACACAGATACGCAGTATTTT.

The chain is built from TRBV30 and TRBJ2-3; perhaps TRBD2 as D (6 bases). V gave up 4 bases and J gave up 0 bases, with 11 bases separating them. Germline V gene sequence: CDR1 GTSNPN, CDR2 SVGIG (reference sequence). The CDR3 is 14 residues long. CDR3 sequence reads: CAWNFGTSTDTQYF. CDR3 in DNA: TGTGCCTGGAATTTCGGGACTAGCACAGATACGCAGTATTTT.

V and J are TRBV27 and TRBJ2-2, with TRBD2 matching over 7 bases. CDR3 size: 13 residues. In germline, CDR1 is MNHEY, CDR2 SMNVEV (reference sequence). V lost 5 bases, J lost 6 bases, and 3 bases stayed unmatched. CDR3 sequence (DNA): TGTGCCAGCAGTGCCCTAGCGGCCGGGGAGCTGTTTTTT. It is translated as CASSALAAGELFF.

This clone has a single count. The chain links TRBV6-5 to TRBJ2-3; weak D call: TRBD1 (6 bases). Trimming cost V 2 bases and J 3 bases, with 9 bases left between them. Per the germline V gene, CDR1 is MNHEY and CDR2 is SVGAGI. The CDR3 runs 14 residues. CDR3 sequence reads: CASSYTGPTDTQYF. The CDR3 bases are TGTGCCAGCAGTTACACAGGGCCGACAGATACGCAGTATTTT.

The chain is built from TRBV7-6 and TRBJ2-1; 7 nucleotides agree with TRBD2. Trimming at V came to 1 base and at J to 8 bases, leaving 5 bases not matched to a gene. Germline assignment: CDR1 SGHVS and CDR2 FNYEAQ. The CDR3 covers 14 residues. The CDR3 region has the DNA TGTGCCAGCAGCTTAGGCGGGAGAGGGGATGAGCAGTTCTTC. Its translation: CASSLGGRGDEQFF.

The chain carries TRBV7-9 and TRBJ1-1; perhaps TRBD1 as D (5 bases). The ends were cut back, 2 bases at V and 5 bases at J, with 12 bases in the middle. Germline V gene lookup returns CDR1 SEHNR and CDR2 FQNEAQ (reference sequence). The CDR3 extends over 14 amino acids. The CDR3, as DNA: TGTGCCAGCAGCTTAACCAGGGTCGGAACTGAAGCTTTCTTT. The encoded protein is CASSLTRVGTEAFF. The variable domain in full, completed from reference TRBV7-9 and TRBJ1-1, reads DTGVSQNPRHKITKRGQNVTFRCDPISEHNRLYWYRQTLGQGPEFLTYFQNEAQLEKSRLLSDRFSAERPKGSFSTLEIQRTEQGDSAMYLCASSLTRVGTEAFFGQGTRLTVV.

The CDR3 bases are TGTGCCACCAGCAGAGATAAACAGGGAGCCGAGCAGTACTTC. Amino acid sequence: CATSRDKQGAEQYF. The rearrangement uses TRBV15 and TRBJ2-7, with TRBD1 as a possible D gene (6 bases). Germline CDR1 and CDR2: LNHNV and YYDKDF (reference sequence). The CDR3 extends over 14 amino acids. Trimming removed 0 bases at V and 6 bases at J, with 12 bases between.

This rearrangement joins TRBV28 to TRBJ2-2; D not resolved. CDR3 length equals 14 residues. Trimming removed 3 bases from V and 1 base from J, with 6 bases in between. Germline CDR1 reads MDHEN; CDR2 reads SYDVKM. CDR3 DNA: TGTGCCAGCAGTTTGACAAGGAACACCGGGGAGCTGTTTTTT. Its protein product is CASSLTRNTGELFF.

The count of this clone is one. The rearrangement joins TRBV25-1 to TRBJ2-7; 7 nucleotides agree with TRBD1. J lost 0 bases, V lost 6 bases, and 14 bases had no gene match. CDR3 length: 17 residues. Germline lookup yields CDR1 MGHDK and CDR2 SYGVNS. The DNA for the CDR3 is TGTGCCAGCAGAATATTCCCTACAGGGGTTGGCTCCTACGAGCAGTACTTC. Translating it yields CASRIFPTGVGSYEQYF.

The rearrangement uses TRBV11-3 and TRBJ2-2; 10 bases agree with TRBD1. Trimming took 5 bases from V and 4 from J; bases not matched to a gene: 4. The CDR3 covers 15 residues. Germline CDR1 reads SGHNT; CDR2 reads YENEEA. This CDR3 reads CASSAGTGATGELFF. The CDR3 DNA reads TGTGCCAGCAGCGCCGGGACAGGGGCCACCGGGGAGCTGTTTTTT. Based on the CDR3 plus reference TRBV11-3 and TRBJ2-2, the full variable domain is EAGVVQSPRYKIIEKKQPVAFWCNPISGHNTLYWYLQNLGQGPELLIRYENEEAVDDSQLPKDRFSAERLKGVDSTLKIQPAELGDSAVYLCASSAGTGATGELFFGEGSRLTVL.

The chain links TRBV6-5 to TRBJ2-5; D is perhaps TRBD2 (6 bases). Trimming left V 7 bases short and J 5 bases short, with 11 bases between. CDR1 is MNHEY and CDR2 is SVGAGI in the germline V gene. The length of the CDR3 is 12 residues. The CDR3 coding sequence is TGTGCCAGCATGCGGGACCGGGAGACCCAGTACTTC. Its protein is CASMRDRETQYF.

J is TRBJ2-1 and V is TRBV7-3; the match to TRBD2 covers 10 bases. Germline CDR1 and CDR2: SGHTA and FQGTGA. CDR3 length: 15 amino acids. V lost 2 bases and J lost 10; bases outside the gene matches: 8. The CDR3: CASSLGLAASGEQFF. The CDR3 DNA is TGTGCCAGCAGCTTAGGACTAGCGGCTTCGGGGGAGCAGTTCTTC.

In DNA form, the CDR3 reads TGCGCCAGCAGTTCGGGGTCGTGGTACGAGCAGTACTTC. Protein product: CASSSGSWYEQYF. The V gene is TRBV5-1, the J gene TRBJ2-7; D possibly corresponds to TRBD2 (5 bases). Trimming shortened V by 5 bases and J by 4 bases, and 13 bases separated the two germline ends. This CDR3 is 13 amino acids long. Per germline, CDR1 SGHRS and CDR2 YFSETQ.

In this sample, this clone turned up once. CDR3: CSVEGSGELFF. As DNA, the CDR3 is TGCAGCGTTGAGGGCTCCGGGGAGCTGTTTTTT. V gene TRBV29-1 combines with J gene TRBJ2-2; D is unresolved. CDR3 length: 11 amino acids. Trimming stripped 3 bases from V and 6 bases from J, with 5 bases between. CDR1 and CDR2 from the germline V gene are SQVTM and ANQGSEA.

This chain links TRBV5-6 with TRBJ2-1, with a weak D call TRBD2 (5 bases). Between the trimmed V and J ends, which lost 0 bases and 4 bases, there was a span of 5 bases. This CDR3 has 13 amino acids. Germline assignment: CDR1 SGHDT and CDR2 YYEEEE. CDR3 sequence (DNA): TGTGCCAGCAGCTTGGGAGGGTACAATGAGCAGTTCTTC. It translates to CASSLGGYNEQFF.

V is TRBV27 and J is TRBJ2-4; TRBD2 matches 9 bases. CDR1 MNHEY and CDR2 SMNVEV come from the germline V gene (reference sequence). This CDR3 spans 18 amino acids. Trimming removed 2 bases from V and 3 bases from J; junction bases left unmatched: 11. CDR3 DNA: TGTGCCAGCAGTTTAATGCCGCCTAGCGGGATGTTCAAAAACATTCAGTACTTC. Its protein is CASSLMPPSGMFKNIQYF.

V usage is TRBV11-3 and J usage is TRBJ2-3; TRBD2 matches 11 bases. CDR1 is SGHNT, CDR2 YENEEA, per germline. The CDR3 runs to 15 residues. V was clipped by 5 bases and J by 4 bases; unmatched bases: 5. The CDR3 region is CASSPLAGAADTQYF. CDR3 nucleotides: TGTGCCAGCAGCCCACTAGCGGGAGCGGCAGATACGCAGTATTTT.

This sequence joins TRBV25-1 and TRBJ2-1; no clear D. Germline CDR1 and CDR2: MGHDK and SYGVNS. The CDR3 covers 14 residues. Trimming took 2 bases from V and 5 from J, leaving 10 bases between them. CDR3 in DNA: TGTGCCAGCAGTGAACCGGGCCCCAACAATGAGCAGTTCTTC. Its protein is CASSEPGPNNEQFF.

The chain is built from TRBV28 and TRBJ2-5; D is unresolved. Germline CDR1 reads MDHEN; CDR2 reads SYDVKM. The CDR3 has 16 residues. V dropped 5 bases and J dropped 4 bases, with 20 bases sitting between them. This CDR3 is CASSPGNELGIETQYF. The CDR3 DNA follows: TGTGCCAGCAGTCCTGGGAATGAGCTAGGGATAGAGACCCAGTACTTC.

The rearrangement uses TRBV19 and TRBJ2-2, with D maybe TRBD2 (7 bases). Germline V CDR1 and CDR2: LNHDA, SQIVND (reference sequence). Deletions cut 6 bases from V and 4 bases from J, with 21 bases between. CDR3 size: 17 residues. The CDR3 DNA follows: TGTGCCAGTAGCTGGTACCGGGGGGCCTCTCGCACCGGGGAGCTGTTTTTT. This codes for CASSWYRGASRTGELFF.

The V gene is TRBV28, the J gene TRBJ1-2; D ambiguous. The germline V gene encodes CDR1 MDHEN and CDR2 SYDVKM. CDR3 size: 16 residues. Trimming cost V 5 bases and J 7 bases, with 23 bases left between them. Written as DNA, the CDR3 is TGTGCCAGCAGTACAGTGTCAGGACGGAGACGAGTTGGCTACACCTTC. Translating it yields CASSTVSGRRRVGYTF.

The chain links TRBV10-3 to TRBJ1-3; D is unclear. Deletions cut 10 bases from V and 0 bases from J, with 10 bases between. Germline values: CDR1 ENHRY, CDR2 SYGVKD. The CDR3 sequence is 13 residues long. In DNA, the CDR3 is TGTGCCACCACAGAGATCTCTGGAAACACCATATATTTT. It specifies CATTEISGNTIYF.

The rearrangement uses TRBV11-3 and TRBJ2-1; D call uncertain. The CDR3 loop spans 18 amino acids. Looked up from germline, CDR1 is SGHNT and CDR2 is YENEEA. The ends were cut back, 1 base at V and 0 bases at J, with 16 bases in the middle. CDR3 in amino acids: CASSLVLRRPSSYNEQFF. The CDR3 nucleotides are TGTGCCAGCAGCTTAGTGCTTCGGCGTCCGAGCTCCTACAATGAGCAGTTCTTC.

This sequence joins TRBV30 and TRBJ1-4, with unresolved D. Trimming removed 0 bases at V and 0 bases at J, with 5 bases between. The CDR3 has 14 amino acids. Germline V gives CDR1 GTSNPN, CDR2 SVGIG (reference sequence). DNA of the CDR3: TGTGCCTGGAGTGTAGGCTCAACTAATGAAAAACTGTTTTTT. It codes for CAWSVGSTNEKLFF.

J is TRBJ1-5 and V is TRBV6-1, with D tentatively TRBD1 (5 bases). Trimming cost V 6 bases and J 3 bases, with 12 bases left between them. Per germline, CDR1 MNHNS and CDR2 SASEGT. This CDR3 region has 14 residues. CDR3 amino acids: CASRETATNQPQHF. CDR3 in DNA: TGTGCCAGCAGGGAGACAGCAACCAATCAGCCCCAGCATTTT.

The V and J genes are TRBV27 and TRBJ2-1, with D uncertain. CDR3 length equals 13 residues. Per the germline V gene, CDR1 is MNHEY and CDR2 is SMNVEV (reference sequence). V was trimmed by 3 bases and J by 9 bases, leaving 12 bases between them. CDR3: CASSFSVVGEQFF. CDR3 nucleotide sequence: TGTGCCAGCAGTTTTTCGGTTGTCGGTGAGCAGTTCTTC.

Of note for this clone: This specimen includes other DNA sequences encoding the same CDR3. The chain links TRBV10-2 to TRBJ1-2; D is possibly TRBD1 (6 bases). Germline CDR1 and CDR2: WSHSY and SAAADI. V lost 7 bases to trimming and J lost 5 bases, with 17 bases between them. This CDR3 contains 14 residues. CDR3: CASTDEGGYYGYTF. The CDR3 coding sequence is TGCGCCAGCACCGACGAGGGGGGTTATTATGGCTACACCTTC.